The 13 T cell receptor beta chains given below trace back to one sample, sequenced in a study of T-cell reconstitution after alpha-beta-depleted transplantation in children. As it was prepared, the TCRbeta library received unique molecular identifiers. MiXCR, applied by TCRdb to the PCR reads, yields one record per CDR3 protein. The repertoire holds 780,000 or so distinct CDR3 sequences, with about 15% as singletons. The specimen comprised PBMCs, mostly from graft donor cells, sampled 360 days after TCRalphabeta/CD19-depleted stem cell transplant. These receptors originate from a male patient younger than 18 who had a stem cell transplant for acute lymphoblastic leukemia, so the T cells may come from the graft donor.

As to this clonotype: Since the CDR3 does not end with the conserved phenylalanine or tryptophan, this likely comes from a read error. This rearrangement joins TRBV15 to TRBJ1-4, with D perhaps TRBD1 (6 bases). Trimming cost V 0 bases and J 5 bases, with 10 bases left between them. The germline CDR1 and CDR2 sequences are LNHNV and YYDKDF (reference sequence). CDR3 length: 15 residues. The CDR3 bases are TGTGCCACCAGCAGAGATCGAGGGGGGAATGAAAAACTGTTTATT. It encodes CATSRDRGGNEKLFI.

This clonotype was seen a few times. The chain uses TRBV7-9 and TRBJ2-7, with 7 bases aligning to TRBD1. Germline CDR1 reads SEHNR; CDR2 reads FQNEAQ (reference sequence). This CDR3 is 13 amino acids long. V lost 9 bases and J lost 2; bases outside the gene matches: 7. The CDR3 DNA sequence: TGTGCCAGGAACAGGGGTCGGCCCTACGAGCAGTACTTC. Amino acids: CARNRGRPYEQYF. Full variable domain (outside the CDR3, taken from reference TRBV7-9 and TRBJ2-7): DTGVSQNPRHKITKRGQNVTFRCDPISEHNRLYWYRQTLGQGPEFLTYFQNEAQLEKSRLLSDRFSAERPKGSFSTLEIQRTEQGDSAMYLCARNRGRPYEQYFGPGTRLTVT.

This clonotype has just a few counts. V is TRBV7-9 and J is TRBJ2-1; 9 bases fit TRBD2. The junction had 7 bases not matched to a gene; V was cut back by 4 bases and J by 0 bases. CDR1 is SEHNR and CDR2 is FQNEAQ in the germline V gene (reference sequence). The CDR3 length is 17 residues. This CDR3 reads CASSSTRTSASYNEQFF. As DNA, the CDR3 is TGTGCCAGCAGCTCAACCCGGACTAGCGCCTCCTACAATGAGCAGTTCTTC.

This clonotype has more than one count but fewer than ten. The chain employs TRBV24-1 and TRBJ2-1; 10 nucleotides match TRBD2. The V gene end was trimmed by 6 bases and the J gene end by 8 bases; junction bases not matched to a gene: 18. This CDR3 contains 18 residues. Looked up from germline, CDR1 is KGHDR and CDR2 is SFDVKD. The CDR3 loop reads CATSFQISSGRGGDEQFF. The DNA for the CDR3 is TGTGCCACCAGTTTTCAGATCTCTAGCGGGAGAGGGGGGGATGAGCAGTTCTTC.

V is TRBV11-3 and J is TRBJ2-1; 13 bases are a match to TRBD2. Germline V lookup: CDR1 SGHNT, CDR2 YENEEA. J gave up 8 bases and V 5 bases, and 6 bases lay outside the gene matches. There are 15 residues in the CDR3. The DNA for the CDR3 is TGTGCCAGCAGCCCGGAACTAGCGGGAGGGGATGAGCAGTTCTTC. It yields the protein CASSPELAGGDEQFF.

This clonotype was recorded a few times. The chain carries TRBV7-9 and TRBJ1-4, with a possible D match to TRBD1 (5 bases). The germline CDR1 and CDR2 sequences are SEHNR and FQNEAQ (reference sequence). The CDR3 length is 15 residues. Trimming removed 0 bases at V and 3 bases at J, with 8 bases between. CDR3 DNA sequence: TGTGCCAGCAGCTTAGCGGGGGTATCTAATGAAAAACTGTTTTTT. Translating it yields CASSLAGVSNEKLFF.

This clonotype was seen a few times. The chain couples TRBV4-1 to TRBJ1-3; D is undetermined. The germline CDR1 and CDR2 sequences are MGHRA and YSYEKL. Deletions cut 3 bases from V and 0 bases from J, with 18 bases between. The CDR3 length is 18 residues. The CDR3 region has the DNA TGCGCCAGCAGCCATCAGAGCCTGGGCAGCTTCTCTGGAAACACCATATATTTT. Amino acid sequence: CASSHQSLGSFSGNTIYF.

This clonotype came up many times. The chain links TRBV28 to TRBJ2-2; TRBD2 might be the D (6 bases). This CDR3 is built from 13 residues. Germline assignment: CDR1 MDHEN and CDR2 SYDVKM. Trimming took off 4 bases at V and 4 bases at J, with 7 bases between the two ends. For the CDR3, the DNA is TGTGCCAGCAGTTGGGACTCCACCGGGGAGCTGTTTTTT. Encoded protein: CASSWDSTGELFF.

The chain has TRBV20-1 and TRBJ1-1; no clear D. Deletions cut 5 bases from V and 0 bases from J, with 13 bases between. This CDR3 contains 14 residues. Germline CDR1 reads DFQATT; CDR2 reads SNEGSKA (reference sequence). CDR3: CSAETAEMNTEAFF. The CDR3, as DNA: TGCAGTGCTGAGACGGCAGAGATGAACACTGAAGCTTTCTTT.

This clonotype was seen ten or more times. The rearrangement links TRBV15 to TRBJ1-5, with D tentatively TRBD1 (6 bases). Trimming cost V 8 bases and J 0 bases, with 11 bases left between them. Germline loops: CDR1 LNHNV, CDR2 YYDKDF (reference sequence). This CDR3 contains 14 residues. CDR3 amino acids: CATATGDSNQPQHF. The DNA for the CDR3 is TGTGCCACCGCGACAGGCGATAGCAATCAGCCCCAGCATTTT.

This clonotype was counted ten times or more. The rearrangement joins TRBV12-3 or TRBV12-4 to TRBJ2-1; 16 nucleotides agree with TRBD2. V lost 5 bases, J lost 7 bases, and 8 bases stayed unmatched. The CDR3 is 17 amino acids. The CDR3 reads CASSPGTSGRALNEQFF. The CDR3 DNA sequence: TGTGCCAGCAGTCCAGGGACTAGCGGGAGGGCCTTGAATGAGCAGTTCTTC.

The chain combines TRBV10-3 with TRBJ2-5, with TRBD1 matching over 7 bases. The CDR3 runs 16 residues. Germline trimming cut 7 bases from V and 3 bases from J; bases unmatched to any gene: 14. The V gene's germline CDR1 is ENHRY and CDR2 SYGVKD. The CDR3 DNA reads TGTGCCATCAATCTGGACAGGAGGCAAAGGGAAGAGACCCAGTACTTC. The encoded protein is CAINLDRRQREETQYF.

This chain uses TRBV11-2 with TRBJ1-5; D is unclear. V shed 1 base and J shed 7 bases, with 14 bases lying between them. Germline CDR1 is SGHAT and CDR2 is FQNNGV. The CDR3 is 15 residues long. The CDR3 coding sequence is TGTGCCAGCAGCTTAGGCAGAGGAGGAATCCAGCCCCAGCATTTT. Amino acid sequence: CASSLGRGGIQPQHF.